The present entry profiles one TCR beta chain with its context. The sample comes from a study of technical replicates of blood from a few donors. Only in-frame clones appear in the TCRdb table, and some are missing; sequencing was by immunoSEQ multiplex PCR. In the table there are tens of thousands of clones, about nine tenths of which are singletons. This clonotype originated in a human donor in good health. Some clones in this sample may be carry-over from other donors' samples. The sequencing sample was made of T cells isolated from PBMCs.

This CDR3 is CASSLTTAGGSLDTQYF. The CDR3 nucleotides read TGTGCCAGCAGCCTGACCACAGCAGGGGGCTCGTTAGATACGCAGTATTTT. This sequence joins TRBV7-6 and TRBJ2-3, with 8 bases that match TRBD1. Germline loops: CDR1 SGHVS, CDR2 FNYEAQ. The CDR3 sequence is 17 residues long. V lost 5 bases to trimming and J lost 5 bases; unmatched junction nucleotides: 15.